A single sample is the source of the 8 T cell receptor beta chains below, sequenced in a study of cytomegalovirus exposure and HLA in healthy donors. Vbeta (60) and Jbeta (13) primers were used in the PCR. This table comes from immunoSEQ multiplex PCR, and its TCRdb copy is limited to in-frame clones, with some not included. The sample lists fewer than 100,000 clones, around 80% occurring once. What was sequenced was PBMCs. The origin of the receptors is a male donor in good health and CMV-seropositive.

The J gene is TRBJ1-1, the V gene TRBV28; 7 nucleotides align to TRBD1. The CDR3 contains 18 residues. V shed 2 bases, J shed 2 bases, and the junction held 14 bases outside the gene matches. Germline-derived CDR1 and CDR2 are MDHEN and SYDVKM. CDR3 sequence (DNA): TGTGCCAGCAGTTTAGTCATTCGGACAGGAGGCGTAAACACTGAAGCTTTCTTT. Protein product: CASSLVIRTGGVNTEAFF.

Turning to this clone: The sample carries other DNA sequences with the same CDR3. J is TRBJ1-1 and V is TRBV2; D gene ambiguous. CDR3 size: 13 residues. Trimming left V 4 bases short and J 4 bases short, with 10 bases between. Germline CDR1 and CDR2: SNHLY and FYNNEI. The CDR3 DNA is TGTGCCAGCAGTGTTTTAACACCCACTGAAGCTTTCTTT. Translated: CASSVLTPTEAFF.

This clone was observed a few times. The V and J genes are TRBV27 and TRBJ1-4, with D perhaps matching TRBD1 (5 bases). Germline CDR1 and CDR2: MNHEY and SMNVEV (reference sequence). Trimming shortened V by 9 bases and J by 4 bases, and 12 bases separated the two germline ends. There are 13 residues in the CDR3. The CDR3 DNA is TGTGCCAGTCAGATGCAGGGTAATGAAAAACTGTTTTTT. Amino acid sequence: CASQMQGNEKLFF.

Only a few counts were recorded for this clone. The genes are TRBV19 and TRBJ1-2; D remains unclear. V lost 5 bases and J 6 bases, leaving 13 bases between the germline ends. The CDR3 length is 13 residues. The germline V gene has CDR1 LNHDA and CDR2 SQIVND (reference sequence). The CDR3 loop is CASSYSGSHGYTF. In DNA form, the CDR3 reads TGTGCCAGTAGTTACAGCGGAAGCCATGGCTACACCTTC.

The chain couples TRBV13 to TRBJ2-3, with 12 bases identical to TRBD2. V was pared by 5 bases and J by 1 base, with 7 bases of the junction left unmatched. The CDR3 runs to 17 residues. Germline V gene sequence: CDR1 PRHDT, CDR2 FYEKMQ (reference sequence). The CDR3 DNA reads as TGTGCCAGCAGCGGAAGACTAGCGGGAGCTGGCACAGATACGCAGTATTTT. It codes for CASSGRLAGAGTDTQYF. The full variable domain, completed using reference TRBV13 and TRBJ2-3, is AAGVIQSPRHLIKEKRETATLKCYPIPRHDTVYWYQQGPGQDPQFLISFYEKMQSDKGSIPDRFSAQQFSDYHSELNMSSLELGDSALYFCASSGRLAGAGTDTQYFGPGTRLTVL.

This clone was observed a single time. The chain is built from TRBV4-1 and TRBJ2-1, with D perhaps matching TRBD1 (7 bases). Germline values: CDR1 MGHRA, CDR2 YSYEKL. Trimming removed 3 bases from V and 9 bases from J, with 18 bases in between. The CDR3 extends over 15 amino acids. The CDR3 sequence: CASSQEGATVLEQFF. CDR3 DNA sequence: TGCGCCAGCAGCCAGGAGGGGGCAACGGTCCTTGAGCAGTTCTTC.

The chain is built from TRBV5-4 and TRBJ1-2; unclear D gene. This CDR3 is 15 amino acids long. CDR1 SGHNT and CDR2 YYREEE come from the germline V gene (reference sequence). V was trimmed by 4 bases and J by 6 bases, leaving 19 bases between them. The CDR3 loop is CASSADHGGSHGYTF. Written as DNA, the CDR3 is TGTGCCAGCAGCGCCGATCATGGCGGTTCCCATGGCTACACCTTC.

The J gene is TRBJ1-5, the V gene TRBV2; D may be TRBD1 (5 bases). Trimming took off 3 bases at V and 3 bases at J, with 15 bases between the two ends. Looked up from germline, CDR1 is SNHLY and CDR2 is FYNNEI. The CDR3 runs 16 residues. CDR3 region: CASSEGGRRANQPQHF. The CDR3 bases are TGTGCCAGCAGTGAGGGGGGACGGAGGGCCAATCAGCCCCAGCATTTT.